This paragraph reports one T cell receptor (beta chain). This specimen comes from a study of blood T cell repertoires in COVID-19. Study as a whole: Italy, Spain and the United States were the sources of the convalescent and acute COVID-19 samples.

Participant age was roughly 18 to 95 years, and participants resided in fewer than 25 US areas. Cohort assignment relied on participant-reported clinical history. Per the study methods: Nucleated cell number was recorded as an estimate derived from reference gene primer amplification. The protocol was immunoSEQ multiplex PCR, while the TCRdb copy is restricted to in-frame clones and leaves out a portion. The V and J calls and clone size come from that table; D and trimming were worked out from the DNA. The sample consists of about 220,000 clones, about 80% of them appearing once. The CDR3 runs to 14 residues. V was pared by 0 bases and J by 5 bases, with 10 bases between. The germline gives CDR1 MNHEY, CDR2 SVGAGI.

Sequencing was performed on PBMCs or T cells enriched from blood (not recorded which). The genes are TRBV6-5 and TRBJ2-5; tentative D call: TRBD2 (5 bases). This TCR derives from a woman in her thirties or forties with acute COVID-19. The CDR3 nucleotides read TGTGCCAGCAGTTACTCGAGGTGGGAGGAGACCCAGTACTTC. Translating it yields CASSYSRWEETQYF.